The present T cell receptor (beta chain) was sequenced within a study of blood T cell repertoires in COVID-19. Study background: Samples representing acute and convalescent COVID-19 were sourced from the United States, Italy and Spain.

Original analysis: Amplified reference gene primers provided the basis for estimating nucleated cell counts. TCRdb's copy holds only in-frame clones and misses some; the assay was immunoSEQ multiplex PCR. V, J and clone size were drawn from that table, and D and trimming were deduced from the DNA. The sample includes around 280,000 clones, about 86% of them seen just once. Deletions cut 2 bases from V and 2 bases from J, with 13 bases between. Germline CDR1 ENHRY, CDR2 SYGVKD. The CDR3 consists of 15 residues. The source material was peripheral blood. The V gene is TRBV10-3, the J gene TRBJ2-7, with D perhaps matching TRBD1 (6 bases). The receptor's source is a woman aged 25 to 39 who had recovered from COVID-19. DNA of the CDR3: TGTGCCATCAGTGAGCTGGGACATATGACCTACGAGCAGTACTTC. This encodes CAISELGHMTYEQYF.